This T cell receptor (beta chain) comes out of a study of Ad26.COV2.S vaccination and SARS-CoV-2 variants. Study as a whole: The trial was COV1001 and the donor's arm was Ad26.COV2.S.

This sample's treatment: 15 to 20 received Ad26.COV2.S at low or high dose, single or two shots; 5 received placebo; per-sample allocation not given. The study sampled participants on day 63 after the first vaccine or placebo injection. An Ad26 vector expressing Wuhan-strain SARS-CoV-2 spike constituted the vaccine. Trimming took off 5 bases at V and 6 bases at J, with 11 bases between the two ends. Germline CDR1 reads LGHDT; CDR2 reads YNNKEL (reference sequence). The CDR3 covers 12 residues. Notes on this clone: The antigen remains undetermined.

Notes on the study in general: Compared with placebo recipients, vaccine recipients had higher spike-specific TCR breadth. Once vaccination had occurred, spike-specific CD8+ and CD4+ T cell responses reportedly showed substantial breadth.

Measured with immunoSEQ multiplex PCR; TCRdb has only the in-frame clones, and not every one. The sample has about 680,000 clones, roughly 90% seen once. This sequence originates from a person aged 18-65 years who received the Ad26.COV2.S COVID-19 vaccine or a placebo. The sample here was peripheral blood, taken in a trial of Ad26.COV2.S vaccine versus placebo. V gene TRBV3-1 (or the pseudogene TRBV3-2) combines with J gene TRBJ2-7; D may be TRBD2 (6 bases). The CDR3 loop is CASSLGRSEQYF. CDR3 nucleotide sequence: TGTGCCAGCAGCTTGGGGAGGAGCGAGCAGTACTTC.